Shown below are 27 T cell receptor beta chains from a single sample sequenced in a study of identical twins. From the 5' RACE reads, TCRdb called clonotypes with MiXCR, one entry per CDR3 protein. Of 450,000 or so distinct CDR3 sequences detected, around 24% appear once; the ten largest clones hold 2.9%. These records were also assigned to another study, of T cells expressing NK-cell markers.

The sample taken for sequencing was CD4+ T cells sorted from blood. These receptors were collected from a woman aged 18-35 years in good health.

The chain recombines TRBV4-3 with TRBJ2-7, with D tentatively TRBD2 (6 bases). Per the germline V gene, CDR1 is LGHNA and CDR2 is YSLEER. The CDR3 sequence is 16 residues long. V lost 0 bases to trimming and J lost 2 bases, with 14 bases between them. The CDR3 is CASSQDRPAGAYEQYF. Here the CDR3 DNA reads TGCGCCAGCAGCCAAGATAGGCCAGCGGGCGCCTACGAGCAGTACTTC.

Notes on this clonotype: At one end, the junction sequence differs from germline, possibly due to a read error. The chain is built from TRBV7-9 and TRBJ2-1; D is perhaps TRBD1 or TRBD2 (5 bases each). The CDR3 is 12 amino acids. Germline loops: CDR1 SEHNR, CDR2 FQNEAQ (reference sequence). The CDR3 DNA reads TGTGCCAGCAGCGTTACCGGGACGCGCAGGGTCTTC. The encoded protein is CASSVTGTRRVF. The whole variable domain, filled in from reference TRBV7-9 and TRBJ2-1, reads DTGVSQNPRHKITKRGQNVTFRCDPISEHNRLYWYRQTLGQGPEFLTYFQNEAQLEKSRLLSDRFSAERPKGSFSTLEIQRTEQGDSAMYLCASSVTGTRRVFGPGTRLTVL.

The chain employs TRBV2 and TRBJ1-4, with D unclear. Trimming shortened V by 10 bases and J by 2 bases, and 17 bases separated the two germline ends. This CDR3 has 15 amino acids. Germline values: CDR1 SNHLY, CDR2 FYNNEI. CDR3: CATSTTGGTNEKLFF. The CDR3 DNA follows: TGTGCCACTTCGACCACGGGAGGGACTAATGAAAAACTGTTTTTT.

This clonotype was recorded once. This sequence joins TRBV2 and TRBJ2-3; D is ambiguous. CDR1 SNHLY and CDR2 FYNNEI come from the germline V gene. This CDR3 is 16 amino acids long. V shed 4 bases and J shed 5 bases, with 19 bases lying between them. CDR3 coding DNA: TGTGCCAGCAGTGCTCCCAGGATAAGGGATCTAGATACGCAGTATTTT. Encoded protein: CASSAPRIRDLDTQYF.

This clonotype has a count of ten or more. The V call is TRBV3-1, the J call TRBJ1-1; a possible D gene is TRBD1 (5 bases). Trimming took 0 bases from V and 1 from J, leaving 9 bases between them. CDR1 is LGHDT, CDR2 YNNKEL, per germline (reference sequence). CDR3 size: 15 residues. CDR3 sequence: CASSQDQGGNTEAFF. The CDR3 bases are TGTGCCAGCAGCCAAGATCAGGGAGGGAACACTGAAGCTTTCTTT.

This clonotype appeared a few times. The CDR3 DNA is TGTGCCAGCAGTTTACTGGGGCAGCACACTGAAGCTTTCTTT. As protein: CASSLLGQHTEAFF. This sequence joins TRBV12-3 or TRBV12-4 and TRBJ1-1; D may be TRBD1 (5 bases). The V gene lost 2 bases and the J gene lost 3 bases, with 10 bases spanning the gap. The CDR3 length is 14 residues.

Written as DNA, the CDR3 is TGTGCCAGCAGCTTAGCCAGACTCAGGTCCACAGATACGCAGTATTTT. Its translation is CASSLARLRSTDTQYF. J is TRBJ2-3 and V is TRBV11-2; D call uncertain. With 1 base removed from V and 2 bases from J, the gap between germline ends came to 13 bases. The germline V gene has CDR1 SGHAT and CDR2 FQNNGV. The CDR3 loop spans 16 amino acids.

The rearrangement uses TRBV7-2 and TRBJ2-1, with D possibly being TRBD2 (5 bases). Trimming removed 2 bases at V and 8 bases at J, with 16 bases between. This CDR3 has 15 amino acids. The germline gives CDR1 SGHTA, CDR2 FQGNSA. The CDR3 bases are TGTGCCAGCAGCTTAATTAAGGCTCGGGGATATGAGCAGTTCTTC. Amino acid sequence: CASSLIKARGYEQFF.

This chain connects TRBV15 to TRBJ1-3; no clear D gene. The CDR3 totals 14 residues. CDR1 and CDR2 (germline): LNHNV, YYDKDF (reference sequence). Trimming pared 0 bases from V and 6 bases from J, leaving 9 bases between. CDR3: CATSRDPRANTIYF. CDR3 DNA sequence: TGTGCCACCAGCAGAGATCCTAGGGCAAACACCATATATTTT. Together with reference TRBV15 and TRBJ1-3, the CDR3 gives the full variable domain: DAMVIQNPRYQVTQFGKPVTLSCSQTLNHNVMYWYQQKSSQAPKLLFHYYDKDFNNEADTPDNFQSRRPNTSFCFLDIRSPGLGDTAMYLCATSRDPRANTIYFGEGSWLTVV.

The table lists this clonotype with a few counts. The CDR3 DNA sequence: TGTGCCAGCAGCTTAGCTATTGGATACGAGCAGTACTTC. It yields the protein CASSLAIGYEQYF. The chain combines TRBV7-2 with TRBJ2-7; D remains ambiguous. This CDR3 spans 13 amino acids. CDR1 and CDR2 from the germline V gene are SGHTA and FQGNSA. Between the trimmed V and J ends, which lost 0 bases and 4 bases, there was a span of 7 bases.

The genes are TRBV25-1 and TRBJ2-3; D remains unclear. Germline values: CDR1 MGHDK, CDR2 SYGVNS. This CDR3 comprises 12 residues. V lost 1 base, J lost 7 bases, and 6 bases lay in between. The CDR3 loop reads CASSESGYTQYF. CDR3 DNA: TGTGCCAGCAGTGAATCCGGGTATACGCAGTATTTT. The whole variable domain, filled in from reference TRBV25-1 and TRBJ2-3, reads EADIYQTPRYLVIGTGKKITLECSQTMGHDKMYWYQQDPGMELHLIHYSYGVNSTEKGDLSSESTVSRIRTEHFPLTLESARPSHTSQYLCASSESGYTQYFGPGTRLTVL.

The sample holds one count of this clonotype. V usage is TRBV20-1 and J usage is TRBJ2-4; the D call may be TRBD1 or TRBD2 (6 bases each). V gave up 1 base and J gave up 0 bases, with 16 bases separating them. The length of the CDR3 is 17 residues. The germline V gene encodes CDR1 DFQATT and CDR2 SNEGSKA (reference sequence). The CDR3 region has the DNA TGCAGTGCTAGAGTGAGATGGGGGGCGCTAGCCAAAAACATTCAGTACTTC. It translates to CSARVRWGALAKNIQYF.

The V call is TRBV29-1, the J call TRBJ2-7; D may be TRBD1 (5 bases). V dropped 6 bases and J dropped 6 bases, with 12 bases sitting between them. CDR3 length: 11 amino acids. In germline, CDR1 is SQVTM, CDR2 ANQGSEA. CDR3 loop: CSVGRQGEQYF. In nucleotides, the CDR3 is TGCAGCGTCGGAAGGCAGGGCGAGCAGTACTTC.

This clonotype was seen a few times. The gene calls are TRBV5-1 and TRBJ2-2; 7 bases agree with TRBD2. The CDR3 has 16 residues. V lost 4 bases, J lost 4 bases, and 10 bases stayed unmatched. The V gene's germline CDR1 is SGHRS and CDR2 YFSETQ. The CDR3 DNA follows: TGCGCCAGCAGCCCCGTGCGGGGGAGAGCCACCGGGGAGCTGTTTTTT. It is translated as CASSPVRGRATGELFF.

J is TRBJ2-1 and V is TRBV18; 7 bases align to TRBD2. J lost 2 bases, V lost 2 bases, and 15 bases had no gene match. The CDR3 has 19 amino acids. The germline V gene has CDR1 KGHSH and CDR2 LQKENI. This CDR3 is CASSPAVGRERSTYNEQFF. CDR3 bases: TGTGCCAGCTCACCAGCTGTAGGGCGGGAGCGATCCACCTACAATGAGCAGTTCTTC.

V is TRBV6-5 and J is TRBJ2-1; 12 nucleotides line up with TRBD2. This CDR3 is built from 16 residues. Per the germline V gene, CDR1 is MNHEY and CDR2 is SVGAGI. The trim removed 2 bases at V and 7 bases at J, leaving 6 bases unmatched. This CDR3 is CASSYRTSGTMNEQFF. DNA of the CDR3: TGTGCCAGCAGTTACAGGACTAGCGGGACAATGAATGAGCAGTTCTTC.

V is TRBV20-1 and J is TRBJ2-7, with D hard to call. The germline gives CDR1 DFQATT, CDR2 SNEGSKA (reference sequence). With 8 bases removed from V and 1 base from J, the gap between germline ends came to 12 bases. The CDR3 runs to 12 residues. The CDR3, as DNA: TGCAGTTTAACGGACGAGTCCTACGAGCAGTACTTC. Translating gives CSLTDESYEQYF.

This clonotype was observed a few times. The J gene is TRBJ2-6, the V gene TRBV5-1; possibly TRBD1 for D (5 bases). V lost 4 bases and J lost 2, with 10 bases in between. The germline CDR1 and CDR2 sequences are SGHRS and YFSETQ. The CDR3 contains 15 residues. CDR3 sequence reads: CASSEQGTGANVLTF. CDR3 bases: TGCGCCAGCAGCGAGCAGGGAACTGGGGCCAACGTCCTGACTTTC.

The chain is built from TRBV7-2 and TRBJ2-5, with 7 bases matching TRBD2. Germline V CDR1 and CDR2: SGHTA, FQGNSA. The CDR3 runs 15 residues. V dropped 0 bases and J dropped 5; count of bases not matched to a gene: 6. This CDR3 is CASSLAERERETQYF. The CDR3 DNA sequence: TGTGCCAGCAGCTTAGCTGAGCGGGAACGGGAGACCCAGTACTTC.

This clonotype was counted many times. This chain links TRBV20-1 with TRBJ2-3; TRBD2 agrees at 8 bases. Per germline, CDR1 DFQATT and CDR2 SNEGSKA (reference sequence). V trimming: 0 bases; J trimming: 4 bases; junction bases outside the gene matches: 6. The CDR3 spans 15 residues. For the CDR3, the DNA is TGCAGTGCTAGAGATATGCGGGAGGCCCCAGATACGCAGTATTTT. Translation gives CSARDMREAPDTQYF.

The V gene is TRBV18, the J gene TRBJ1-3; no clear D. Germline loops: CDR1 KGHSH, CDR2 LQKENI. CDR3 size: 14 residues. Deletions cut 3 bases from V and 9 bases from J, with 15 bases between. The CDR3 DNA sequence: TGTGCCAGCTCACCGGAACCGATGGGTACCACCATATATTTT. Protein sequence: CASSPEPMGTTIYF.

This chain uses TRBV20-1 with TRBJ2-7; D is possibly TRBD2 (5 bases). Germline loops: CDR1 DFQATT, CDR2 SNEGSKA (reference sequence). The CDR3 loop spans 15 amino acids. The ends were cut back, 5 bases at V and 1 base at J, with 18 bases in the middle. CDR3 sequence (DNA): TGCAGTGCTGACCCAGGCGCTTCGGGATCCTACGAGCAGTACTTC. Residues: CSADPGASGSYEQYF.

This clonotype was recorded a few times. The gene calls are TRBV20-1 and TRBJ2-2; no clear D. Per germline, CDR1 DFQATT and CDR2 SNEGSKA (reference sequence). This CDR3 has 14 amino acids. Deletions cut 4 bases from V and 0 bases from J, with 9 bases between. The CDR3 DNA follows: TGCAGTGCTAAAGTGCGCGCGAACACCGGGGAGCTGTTTTTT. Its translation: CSAKVRANTGELFF.

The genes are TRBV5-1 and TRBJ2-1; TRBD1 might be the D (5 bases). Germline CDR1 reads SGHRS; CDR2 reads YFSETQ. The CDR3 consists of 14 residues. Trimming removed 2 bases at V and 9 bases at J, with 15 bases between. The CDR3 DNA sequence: TGCGCCAGCAGCTTACCCTCAGGGAATGCTGAGCAGTTCTTC. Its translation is CASSLPSGNAEQFF.

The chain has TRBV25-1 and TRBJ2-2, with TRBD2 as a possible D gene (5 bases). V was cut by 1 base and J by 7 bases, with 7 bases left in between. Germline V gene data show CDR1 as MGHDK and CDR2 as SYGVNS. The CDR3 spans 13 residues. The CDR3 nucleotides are TGTGCCAGCAGTGAATTACGGGGCGGGGAGCTGTTTTTT. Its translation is CASSELRGGELFF.

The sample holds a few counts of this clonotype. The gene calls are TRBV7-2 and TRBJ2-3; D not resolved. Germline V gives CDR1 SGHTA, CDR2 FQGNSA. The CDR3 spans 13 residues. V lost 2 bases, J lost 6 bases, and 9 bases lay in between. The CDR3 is CASSLNVRDTQYF. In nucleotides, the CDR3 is TGTGCCAGCAGCTTAAACGTTAGGGATACGCAGTATTTT.

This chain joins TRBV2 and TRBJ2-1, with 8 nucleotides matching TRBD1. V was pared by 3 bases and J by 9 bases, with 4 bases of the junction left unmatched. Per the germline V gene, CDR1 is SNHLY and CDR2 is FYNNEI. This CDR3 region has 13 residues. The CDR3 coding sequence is TGTGCCAGCAGTGACCCAGGGGGCAGTGAGCAGTTCTTC. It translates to CASSDPGGSEQFF.